This TCR beta chain was found in a study of T cells in Graves' hyperthyroidism and ophthalmopathy. This CDR3 region has 14 residues. The V end lost 6 bases, the J end lost 3 bases, and 15 bases lay between the germline ends. The germline gives CDR1 DFQATT, CDR2 SNEGSKA (reference sequence). Fresh 10 ml peripheral blood yielded PBMCs. What was amplified from RNA transcripts were TCR beta CDR3 regions. During a first-round RT-PCR of the TCR CDR3, the HTBI primer set was used. TCRdb redid the calling of the multiplex PCR reads with MiXCR, one entry per CDR3 protein. The repertoire has around 690,000 distinct CDR3 sequences, roughly 20% of them found once; the top ten carry roughly 30%.

This chain joins TRBV20-1 and TRBJ2-1; D possibly corresponds to TRBD2 (6 bases). Source material: blood. The clonotype was recovered from a young man with Graves' ophthalmopathy. This chain's CDR3 is CSAAGLASYNEQFF. The CDR3 nucleotides read TGCAGTGCAGCCGGGCTAGCGAGCTACAATGAGCAGTTCTTC.